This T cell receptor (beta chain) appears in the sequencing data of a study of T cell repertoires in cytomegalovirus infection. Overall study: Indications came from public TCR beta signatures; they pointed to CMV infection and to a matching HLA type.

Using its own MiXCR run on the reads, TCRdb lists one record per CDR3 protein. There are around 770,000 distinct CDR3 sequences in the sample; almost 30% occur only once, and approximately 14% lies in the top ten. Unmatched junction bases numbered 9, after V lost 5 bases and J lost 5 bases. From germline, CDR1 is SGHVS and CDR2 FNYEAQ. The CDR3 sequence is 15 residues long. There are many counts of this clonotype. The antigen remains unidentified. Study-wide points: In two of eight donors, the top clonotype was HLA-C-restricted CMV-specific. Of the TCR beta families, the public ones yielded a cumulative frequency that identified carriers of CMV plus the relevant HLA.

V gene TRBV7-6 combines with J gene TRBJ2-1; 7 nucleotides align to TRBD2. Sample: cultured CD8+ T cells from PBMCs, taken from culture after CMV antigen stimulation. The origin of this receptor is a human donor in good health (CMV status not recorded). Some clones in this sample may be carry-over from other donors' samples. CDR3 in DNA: TGTGCCAGCAGCCCCGCGGTAGCGGGCAACAATGAGCAGTTCTTC. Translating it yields CASSPAVAGNNEQFF.